One sample yielded the 4 T cell receptor beta chains listed below, sequenced in a study of cytomegalovirus exposure and HLA in healthy donors. The PCR used 60 Vbeta and 13 Jbeta primers. This table comes from immunoSEQ multiplex PCR, and its TCRdb copy is limited to in-frame clones, with some not included. The sample holds about 100,000 clones; about 75% are singletons and the top ten take 13% to 15%. The specimen sequenced was PBMCs. The receptors here all came from a male donor in good health and CMV-seropositive.

This chain uses TRBV4-1 with TRBJ2-1, with a weak D call TRBD2 (5 bases). The V and J ends lost 4 bases and 3 bases respectively, with 16 bases between them. The CDR3 has 16 residues. The germline V gene encodes CDR1 MGHRA and CDR2 YSYEKL. CDR3 coding DNA: TGCGCCAGCAGCCCCGTCCGGGGAAGCCTCTACAATGAGCAGTTCTTC. It yields the protein CASSPVRGSLYNEQFF.

This clone was seen more than once but under ten times. V gene TRBV2 combines with J gene TRBJ1-4; the D gene is possibly TRBD1 (5 bases). The CDR3 loop spans 15 amino acids. V gave up 2 bases and J gave up 5 bases, with 12 bases separating them. The germline V gene encodes CDR1 SNHLY and CDR2 FYNNEI. CDR3 in DNA: TGTGCCAGCAGTGAAAGGAAGGGGATAAATGAAAAACTGTTTTTT. This gives the protein CASSERKGINEKLFF.

The chain couples TRBV2 to TRBJ1-6; 7 bases match TRBD1. The CDR3 contains 15 residues. The J segment lost 7 bases and the V segment lost 5 bases, leaving 8 bases of the junction unmatched. Germline V lookup: CDR1 SNHLY, CDR2 FYNNEI. CDR3 DNA: TGTGCCAGCAGTAGACAGGGTTTCGGCAATTCACCCCTCCACTTT. Encoded protein: CASSRQGFGNSPLHF.

The chain recombines TRBV7-9 with TRBJ2-3; D is perhaps TRBD1 (6 bases). Trimming removed 5 bases at V and 1 base at J, with 16 bases between. In germline, CDR1 is SEHNR, CDR2 FQNEAQ (reference sequence). The CDR3 runs 16 residues. The CDR3 bases are TGTGCCAGCAGCGATCACCTGGGGGCGGGCACAGATACGCAGTATTTT. Its protein product is CASSDHLGAGTDTQYF.